This T cell receptor beta chain was profiled in a study of metastatic and nonmetastatic thyroid tumors. Study-wide background: Repertoires were compared across blood and tumor or nodule tissue from malignant and benign thyroid patients.

Original processing notes: The study built a papillary thyroid cancer distant-metastasis classifier from CDR3 differences across clinicopathological groups. TCRdb redid the clone calls on the PCR reads using MiXCR. These V and J calls rely on TCRdb rather than the paper's analysis. The table has tens of thousands of clones, roughly 15% seen once; the top ten hold 13% to 15%. This CDR3 spans 14 amino acids. Per the germline V gene, CDR1 is SGHRS and CDR2 is YFSETQ. Trimming left V 4 bases short and J 5 bases short, with 13 bases between. No treatment had been given to any patient before thyroid surgery. Study findings and constraints: Across blood and tumor, TCR beta diversity in malignant thyroid tumors was reportedly significantly higher than in benign nodules.

This clone occurred many times. Its antigen remains unidentified. This sequence joins TRBV5-1 and TRBJ2-1; weak D call: TRBD2 (6 bases). Sequenced material: tumor tissue. The clonotype comes from a female donor with papillary thyroid cancer or a benign thyroid nodule (not recorded which). Some clones in this sample may be carry-over from other donors' samples. The CDR3 protein is CASSDGGPNNEQFF. The CDR3, as DNA: TGCGCCAGCAGCGACGGAGGGCCAAACAATGAGCAGTTCTTC. Filled out from reference TRBV5-1 and TRBJ2-1, the complete variable domain reads KAGVTQTPRYLIKTRGQQVTLSCSPISGHRSVSWYQQTPGQGLQFLFEYFSETQRNKGNFPGRFSGRQFSNSRSEMNVSTLELGDSALYLCASSDGGPNNEQFFGPGTRLTVL.